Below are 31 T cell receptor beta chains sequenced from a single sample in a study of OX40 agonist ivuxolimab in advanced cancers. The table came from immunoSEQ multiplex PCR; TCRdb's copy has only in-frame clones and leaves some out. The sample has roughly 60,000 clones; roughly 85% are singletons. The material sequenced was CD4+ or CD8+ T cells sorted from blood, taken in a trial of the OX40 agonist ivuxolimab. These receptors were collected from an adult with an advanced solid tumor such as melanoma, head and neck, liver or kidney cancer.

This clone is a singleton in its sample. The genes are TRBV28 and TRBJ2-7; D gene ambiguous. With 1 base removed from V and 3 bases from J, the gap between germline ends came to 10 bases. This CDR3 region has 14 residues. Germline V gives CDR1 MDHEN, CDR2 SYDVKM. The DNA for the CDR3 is TGTGCCAGCAGTTTATTGGCGGAGTTCTACGAGCAGTACTTC. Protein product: CASSLLAEFYEQYF.

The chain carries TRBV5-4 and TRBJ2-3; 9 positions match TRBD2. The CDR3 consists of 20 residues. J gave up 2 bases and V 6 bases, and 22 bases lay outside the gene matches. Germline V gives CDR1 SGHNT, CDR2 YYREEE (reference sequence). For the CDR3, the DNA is TGTGCCAGCAAACTAATGGGAAGGTTGGCCGCGGGAGGGCCCACAGATACGCAGTATTTT. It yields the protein CASKLMGRLAAGGPTDTQYF.

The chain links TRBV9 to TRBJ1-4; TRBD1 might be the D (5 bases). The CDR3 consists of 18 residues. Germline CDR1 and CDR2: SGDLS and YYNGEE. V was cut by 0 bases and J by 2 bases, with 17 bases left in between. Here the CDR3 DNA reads TGTGCCAGCAGCGTAGCGTTCCAGGGCGGTGGCACTAATGAAAAACTGTTTTTT. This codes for CASSVAFQGGGTNEKLFF.

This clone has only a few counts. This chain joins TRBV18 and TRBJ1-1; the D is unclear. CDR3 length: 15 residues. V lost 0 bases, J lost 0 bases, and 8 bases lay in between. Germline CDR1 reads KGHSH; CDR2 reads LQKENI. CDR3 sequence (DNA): TGTGCCAGCTCACCACCGAACAGCATGAACACTGAAGCTTTCTTT. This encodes CASSPPNSMNTEAFF.

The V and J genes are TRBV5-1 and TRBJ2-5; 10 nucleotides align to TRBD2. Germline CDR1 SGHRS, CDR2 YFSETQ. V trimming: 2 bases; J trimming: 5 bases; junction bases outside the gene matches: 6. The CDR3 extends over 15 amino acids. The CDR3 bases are TGCGCCAGCAGCTTCCTAGCGGGAGAGGGGGAGACCCAGTACTTC. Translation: CASSFLAGEGETQYF.

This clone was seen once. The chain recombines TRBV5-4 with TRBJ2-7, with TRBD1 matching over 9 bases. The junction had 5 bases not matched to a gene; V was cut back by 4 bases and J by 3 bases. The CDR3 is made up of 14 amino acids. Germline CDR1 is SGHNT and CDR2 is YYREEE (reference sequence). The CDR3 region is CASSLGQGYYEQYF. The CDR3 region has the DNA TGTGCCAGCAGCCTGGGACAGGGATACTACGAGCAGTACTTC.

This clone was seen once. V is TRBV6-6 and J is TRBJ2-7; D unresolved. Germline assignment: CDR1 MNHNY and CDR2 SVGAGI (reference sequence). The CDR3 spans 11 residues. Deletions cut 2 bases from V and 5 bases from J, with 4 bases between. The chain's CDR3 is CASSYLDEQYF. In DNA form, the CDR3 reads TGTGCCAGCAGTTACCTGGACGAGCAGTACTTC.

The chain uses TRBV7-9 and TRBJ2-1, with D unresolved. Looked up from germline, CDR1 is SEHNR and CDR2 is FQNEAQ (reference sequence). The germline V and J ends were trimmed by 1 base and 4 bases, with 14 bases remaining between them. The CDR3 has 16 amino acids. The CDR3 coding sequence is TGTGCCAGCAGCTTAGAATTGGCGGTGGTTTACAATGAGCAGTTCTTC. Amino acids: CASSLELAVVYNEQFF.

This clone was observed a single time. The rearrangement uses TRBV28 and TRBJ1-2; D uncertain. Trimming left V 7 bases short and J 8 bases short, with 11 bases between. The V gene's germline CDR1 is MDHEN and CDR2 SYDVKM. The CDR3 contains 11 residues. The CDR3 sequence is CASNGRWGYTF. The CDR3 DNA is TGTGCCAGCAATGGCAGATGGGGCTACACCTTC.

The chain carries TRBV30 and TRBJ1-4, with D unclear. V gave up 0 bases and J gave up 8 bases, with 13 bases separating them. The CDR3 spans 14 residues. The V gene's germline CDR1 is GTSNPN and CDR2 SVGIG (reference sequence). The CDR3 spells CAWSVRRAREKLFF. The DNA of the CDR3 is TGTGCCTGGAGTGTACGAAGGGCGCGCGAAAAACTGTTTTTT.

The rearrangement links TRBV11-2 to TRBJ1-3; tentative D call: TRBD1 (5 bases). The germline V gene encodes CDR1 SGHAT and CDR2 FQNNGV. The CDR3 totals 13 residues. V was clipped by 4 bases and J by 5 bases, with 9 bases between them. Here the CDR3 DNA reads TGTGCCAGCAGCTCATGGGGGAGAAACACCATATATTTT. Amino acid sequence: CASSSWGRNTIYF.

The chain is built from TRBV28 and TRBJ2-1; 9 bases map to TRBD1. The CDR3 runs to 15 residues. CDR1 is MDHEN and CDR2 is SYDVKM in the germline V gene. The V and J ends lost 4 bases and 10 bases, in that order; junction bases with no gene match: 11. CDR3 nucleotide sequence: TGTGCCAGCAGTTCCCCGTCACAGGGGGCAGGGGAGCAGTTCTTC. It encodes CASSSPSQGAGEQFF.

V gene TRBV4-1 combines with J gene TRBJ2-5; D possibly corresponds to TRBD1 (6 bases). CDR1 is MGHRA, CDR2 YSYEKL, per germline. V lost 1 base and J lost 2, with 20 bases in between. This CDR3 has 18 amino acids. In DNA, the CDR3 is TGCGCCAGCAGCCAAGTGGGACAAAGACACGAGGGGCAAGAGACCCAGTACTTC. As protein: CASSQVGQRHEGQETQYF.

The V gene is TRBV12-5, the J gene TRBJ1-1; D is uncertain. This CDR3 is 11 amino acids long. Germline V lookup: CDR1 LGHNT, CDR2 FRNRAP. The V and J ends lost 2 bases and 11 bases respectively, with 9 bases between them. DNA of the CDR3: TGTGCTAGTGGTTTGACCTACCGGGCTTTCTTT. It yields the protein CASGLTYRAFF. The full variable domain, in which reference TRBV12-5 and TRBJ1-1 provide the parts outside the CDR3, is DARVTQTPRHKVTEMGQEVTMRCQPILGHNTVFWYRQTMMQGLELLAYFRNRAPLDDSGMPKDRFSAEMPDATLATLKIQPSEPRDSAVYFCASGLTYRAFFGQGTRLTVV.

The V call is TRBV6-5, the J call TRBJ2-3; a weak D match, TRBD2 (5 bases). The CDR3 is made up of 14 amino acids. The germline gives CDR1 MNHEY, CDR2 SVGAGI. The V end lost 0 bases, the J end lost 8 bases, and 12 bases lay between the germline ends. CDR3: CASSYSGSGSTQYF. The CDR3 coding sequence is TGTGCCAGCAGTTACTCGGGTAGTGGGAGTACGCAGTATTTT.

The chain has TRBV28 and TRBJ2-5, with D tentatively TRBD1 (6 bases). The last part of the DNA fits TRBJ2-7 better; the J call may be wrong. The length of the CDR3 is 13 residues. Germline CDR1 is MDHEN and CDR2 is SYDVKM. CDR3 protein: CAAAPGHGHEQYF. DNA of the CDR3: TGTGCCGCCGCCCCGGGACACGGGCACGAGCAGTACTTC.

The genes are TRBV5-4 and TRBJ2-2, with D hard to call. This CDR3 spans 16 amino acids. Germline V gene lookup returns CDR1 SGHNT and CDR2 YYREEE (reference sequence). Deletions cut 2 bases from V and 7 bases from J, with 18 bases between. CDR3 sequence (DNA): TGTGCCAGCAGCTTCGGCACTCCAAATTATGGCGGGGAGCTGTTTTTT. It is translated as CASSFGTPNYGGELFF.

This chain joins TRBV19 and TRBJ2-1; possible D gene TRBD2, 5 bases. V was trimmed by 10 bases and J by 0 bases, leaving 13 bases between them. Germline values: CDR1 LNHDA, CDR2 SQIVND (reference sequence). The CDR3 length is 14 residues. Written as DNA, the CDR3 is TGTGCCACTAGCAAATTAAGCTCCTACAATGAGCAGTTCTTC. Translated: CATSKLSSYNEQFF.

CDR3 region: CASSTKLLAGGSDTQYF. The CDR3 bases are TGTGCCAGCAGCACAAAATTACTAGCGGGAGGGTCCGATACGCAGTATTTT. The chain joins TRBV7-9 to TRBJ2-3, with 13 bases aligning to TRBD2. The V gene's germline CDR1 is SEHNR and CDR2 FQNEAQ (reference sequence). The V and J ends lost 5 bases and 6 bases, in that order; junction bases with no gene match: 11. This CDR3 spans 17 amino acids. The complete variable domain, with remaining parts taken from reference TRBV7-9 and TRBJ2-3, reads DTGVSQNPRHKITKRGQNVTFRCDPISEHNRLYWYRQTLGQGPEFLTYFQNEAQLEKSRLLSDRFSAERPKGSFSTLEIQRTEQGDSAMYLCASSTKLLAGGSDTQYFGPGTRLTVL.

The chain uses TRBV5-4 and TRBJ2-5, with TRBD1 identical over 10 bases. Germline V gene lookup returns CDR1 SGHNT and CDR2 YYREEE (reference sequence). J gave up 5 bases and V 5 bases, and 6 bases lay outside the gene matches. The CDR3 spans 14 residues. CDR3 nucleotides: TGTGCCAGCAGTAATGACAGGGGGCGCGAGACCCAGTACTTC. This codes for CASSNDRGRETQYF.

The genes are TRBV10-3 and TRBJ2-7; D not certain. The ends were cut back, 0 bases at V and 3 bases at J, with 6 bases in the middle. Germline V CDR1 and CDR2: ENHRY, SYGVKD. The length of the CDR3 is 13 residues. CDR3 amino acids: CAISESESYEQYF. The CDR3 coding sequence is TGTGCCATCAGTGAGTCTGAAAGCTACGAGCAGTACTTC.

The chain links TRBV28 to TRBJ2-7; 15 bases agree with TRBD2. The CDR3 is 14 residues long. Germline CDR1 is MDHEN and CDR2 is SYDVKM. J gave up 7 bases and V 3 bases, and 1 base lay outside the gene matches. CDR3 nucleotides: TGTGCCAGCAGTTTGGGACTAGCGGGGGGTGAGCAGTACTTC. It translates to CASSLGLAGGEQYF.

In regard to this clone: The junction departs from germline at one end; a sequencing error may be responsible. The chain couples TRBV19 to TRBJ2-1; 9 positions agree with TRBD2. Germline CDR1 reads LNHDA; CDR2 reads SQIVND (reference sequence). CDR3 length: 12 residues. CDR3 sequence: CASSWREGPWIF. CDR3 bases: TGTGCCAGTAGTTGGCGGGAGGGCCCATGGATCTTC.

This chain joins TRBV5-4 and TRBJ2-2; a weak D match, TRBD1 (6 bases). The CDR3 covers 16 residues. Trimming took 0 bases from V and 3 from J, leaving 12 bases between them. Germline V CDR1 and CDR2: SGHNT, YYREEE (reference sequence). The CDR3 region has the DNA TGTGCCAGCAGCTTGGGGGGGACATCCCACACCGGGGAGCTGTTTTTT. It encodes CASSLGGTSHTGELFF.

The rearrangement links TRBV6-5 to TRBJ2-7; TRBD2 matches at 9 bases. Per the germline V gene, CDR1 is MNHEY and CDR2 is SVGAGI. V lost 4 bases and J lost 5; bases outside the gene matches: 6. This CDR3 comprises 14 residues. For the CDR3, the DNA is TGTGCCAGCAGTTGGGGGACTAGCTCTCACGAGCAGTACTTC. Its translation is CASSWGTSSHEQYF.

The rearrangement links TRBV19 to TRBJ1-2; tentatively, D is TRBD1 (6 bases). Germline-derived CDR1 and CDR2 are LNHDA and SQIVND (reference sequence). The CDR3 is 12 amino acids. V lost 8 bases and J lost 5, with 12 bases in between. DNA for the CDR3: TGTGCCAGTGAGGACAGATGGTATGGCTACACCTTC. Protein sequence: CASEDRWYGYTF.

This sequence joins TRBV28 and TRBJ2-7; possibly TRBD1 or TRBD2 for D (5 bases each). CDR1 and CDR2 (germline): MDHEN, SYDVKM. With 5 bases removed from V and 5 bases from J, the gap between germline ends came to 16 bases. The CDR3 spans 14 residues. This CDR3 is CASSPRGTGDEQYF. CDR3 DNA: TGTGCCAGCAGTCCCCGAGGGACCGGGGACGAGCAGTACTTC.

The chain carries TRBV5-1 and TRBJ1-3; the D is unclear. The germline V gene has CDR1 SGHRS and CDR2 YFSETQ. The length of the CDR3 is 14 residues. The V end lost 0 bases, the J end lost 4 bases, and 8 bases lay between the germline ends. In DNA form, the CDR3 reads TGCGCCAGCAGCTTGGACCAGTCCGGAAACACCATATATTTT. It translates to CASSLDQSGNTIYF. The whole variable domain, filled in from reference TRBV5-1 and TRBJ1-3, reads KAGVTQTPRYLIKTRGQQVTLSCSPISGHRSVSWYQQTPGQGLQFLFEYFSETQRNKGNFPGRFSGRQFSNSRSEMNVSTLELGDSALYLCASSLDQSGNTIYFGEGSWLTVV.

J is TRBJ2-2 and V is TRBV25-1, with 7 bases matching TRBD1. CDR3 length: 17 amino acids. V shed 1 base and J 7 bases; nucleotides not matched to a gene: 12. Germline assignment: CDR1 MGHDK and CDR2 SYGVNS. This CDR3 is CASSELGDVGGVGELFF. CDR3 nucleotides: TGTGCCAGCAGTGAATTAGGCGATGTAGGGGGCGTCGGGGAGCTGTTTTTT.

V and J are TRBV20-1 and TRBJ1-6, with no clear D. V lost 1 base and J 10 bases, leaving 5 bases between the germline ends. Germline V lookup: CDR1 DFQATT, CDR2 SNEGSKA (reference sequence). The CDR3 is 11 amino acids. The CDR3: CSARAESPLHF. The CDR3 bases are TGCAGTGCTAGAGCCGAATCACCCCTCCACTTT.

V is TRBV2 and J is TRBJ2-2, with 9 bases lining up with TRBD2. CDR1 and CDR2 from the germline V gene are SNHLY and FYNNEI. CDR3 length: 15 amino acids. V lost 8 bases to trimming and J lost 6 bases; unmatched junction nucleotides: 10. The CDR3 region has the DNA TGTGCCAGCTCCGAACTAGCGGGCTTTGCCGGGGAGCTGTTTTTT. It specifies CASSELAGFAGELFF.